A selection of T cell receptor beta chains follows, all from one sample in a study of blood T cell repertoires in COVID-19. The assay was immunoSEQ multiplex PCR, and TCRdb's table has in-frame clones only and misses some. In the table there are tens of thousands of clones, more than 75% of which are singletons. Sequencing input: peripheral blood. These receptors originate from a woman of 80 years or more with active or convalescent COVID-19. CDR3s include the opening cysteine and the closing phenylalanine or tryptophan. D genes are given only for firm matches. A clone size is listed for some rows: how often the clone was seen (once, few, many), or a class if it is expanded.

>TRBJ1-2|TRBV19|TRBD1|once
TGTGCCGCGTCATTCGGGACAGCCTATGGCTACACCTTC
CAASFGTAYGYTF
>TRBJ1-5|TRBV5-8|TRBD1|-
TGTGCCAGCTCTTTCGGGACAGGGGGATCTCAGCCCCAGCATTTT
CASSFGTGGSQPQHF
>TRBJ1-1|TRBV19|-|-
TGTGCCAGTAGTAAACAGGGAGGGGACACTGAAGCTTTCTTT
CASSKQGGDTEAFF
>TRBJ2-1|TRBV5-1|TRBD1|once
TGCGCCAGCAGCTCCGGGACAGGGCTCAATGAGCAGTTCTTC
CASSSGTGLNEQFF
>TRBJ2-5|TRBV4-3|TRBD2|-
TGCGCCAGCAGCCAAGATCTGGCTAGCGGGGGCCTATCTCAAGAGACCCAGTACTTC
CASSQDLASGGLSQETQYF
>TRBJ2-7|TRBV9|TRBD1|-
TGTGCCAGCAGCGTTGCACCGGGACAGGGGCCCTACGAGCAGTACTTC
CASSVAPGQGPYEQYF
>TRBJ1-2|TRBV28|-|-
TGTGCCAGCATCCCCCCGGGGAGCGGCTATGGCTACACCTTC
CASIPPGSGYGYTF
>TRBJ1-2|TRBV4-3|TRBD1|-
TGCGCCAGCAGGGGACAGGGTTGGCTGAATGGCTACACCTTC
CASRGQGWLNGYTF
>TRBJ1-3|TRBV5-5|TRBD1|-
TGTGCCAGCAGCTTGACGACAGGGTCTGTTGTAAACACCATATATTTT
CASSLTTGSVVNTIYF
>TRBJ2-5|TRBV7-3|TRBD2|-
TGTGCCAGCAGCACATTAGCGGGGGAGTCCCGAGAGACCCAGTACTTC
CASSTLAGESRETQYF
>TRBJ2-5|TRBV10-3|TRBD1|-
TGTGCCATCAGTGAGCGCGGACAGGGGGAGACCCAGTACTTC
CAISERGQGETQYF
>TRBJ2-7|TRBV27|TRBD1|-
TGTGCCAGCAGTGTCGGGACAGGGGGGCACTACGAGCAGTACTTC
CASSVGTGGHYEQYF
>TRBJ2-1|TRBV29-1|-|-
TGCAGCGTTGAACTCGGAAGAGGCTCCTACAATGAGCAGTTCTTC
CSVELGRGSYNEQFF
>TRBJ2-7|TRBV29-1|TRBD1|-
TGCAGCGTTGACCAACCGGGACAGGGAAACTACGAGCAGTACTTC
CSVDQPGQGNYEQYF
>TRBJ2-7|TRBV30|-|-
TGTGCCTGGAGTCCCGGCTACGAGCAGTACTTC
CAWSPGYEQYF
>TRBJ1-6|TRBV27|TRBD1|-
TGTGCCAGCAGTTTAAGGCAGGGGGCGAGATCCTATAATTCACCCCTCCACTTT
CASSLRQGARSYNSPLHF
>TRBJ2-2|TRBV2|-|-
TGTGCCAGCAGGTTCGGGGGGCCGGACACCGGGGAGCTGTTTTTT
CASRFGGPDTGELFF
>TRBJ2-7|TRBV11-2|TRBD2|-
TGTGCCAGCAGCTTAGCCGCCCTAGCGGTGACCTACGAGCAGTACTTC
CASSLAALAVTYEQYF
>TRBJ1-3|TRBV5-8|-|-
TGTGCGGGGGGACGGGTACTGGCTGGAAACACCATATATTTT
CAGGRVLAGNTIYF
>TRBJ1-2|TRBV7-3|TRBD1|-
TGTGCCAGCAGCCCCGGACAGGGGGCTTCGGGCACCTTC
CASSPGQGASGTF
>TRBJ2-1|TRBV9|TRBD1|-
TGTGCCAGCAGCACTGGGACAGGGGGAACTGGGAATGAGCAGTTCTTC
CASSTGTGGTGNEQFF
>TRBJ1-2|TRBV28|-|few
TGTGCCAGCAGTTTGGTCCGACGGGTGTCCTCCTATGGCTACACCTTC
CASSLVRRVSSYGYTF
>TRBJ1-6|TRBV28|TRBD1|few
TGTGCCAGCAGTTCTGCACAGGGGGTAGGATCACCCCTCCACTTT
CASSSAQGVGSPLHF
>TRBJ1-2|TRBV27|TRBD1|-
TGTGCCAGCAGTTCCAACATGGACAGGGGGCTTGGCTACACCTTC
CASSSNMDRGLGYTF
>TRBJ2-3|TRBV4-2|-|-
TGTGCCAGCAGCCAGGGAGTTGGAACAGATACGCAGTATTTT
CASSQGVGTDTQYF
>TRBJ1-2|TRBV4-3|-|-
TGCGCCAGCAGCCAAGTGCCGTCGGCGGGCGGTAACTATGGCTACACCTTC
CASSQVPSAGGNYGYTF
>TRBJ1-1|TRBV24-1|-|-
TGTGCCACCAGTGGTGGCGGCAACCCGAACACTGAAGCTTTCTTT
CATSGGGNPNTEAFF
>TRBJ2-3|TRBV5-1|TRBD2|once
TGCGCCAGCAGCCCCGGAGCGGGGGGGCCGCTCACAGATACGCAGTATTTT
CASSPGAGGPLTDTQYF
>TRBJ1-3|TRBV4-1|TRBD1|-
TGCGCCAGCAGCCAGGGACAGGGGCTCTCTGGAAACACCATATATTTT
CASSQGQGLSGNTIYF
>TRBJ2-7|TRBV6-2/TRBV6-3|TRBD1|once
TGTGCCAGCAGTTACCGGCAGGGGGCCAACGAGCAGTACTTC
CASSYRQGANEQYF
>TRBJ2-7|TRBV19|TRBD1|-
TGTGCCAGTAGTATGACAGGGAACCACGAGCAGTACTTC
CASSMTGNHEQYF
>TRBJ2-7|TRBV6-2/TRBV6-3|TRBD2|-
TGTGCCAGCACCCCGCAGGAGTTGGTTAGCGGGCCCTACGAGCAGTACTTC
CASTPQELVSGPYEQYF
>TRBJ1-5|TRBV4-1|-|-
TGCGCCGGGGGGGACGGTAGCAATCAGCCCCAGCATTTT
CAGGDGSNQPQHF
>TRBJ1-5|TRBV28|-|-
TGTGCCAGCAGTTTATATGGAGGGAGGAGCAATCAGCCCCAGCATTTT
CASSLYGGRSNQPQHF
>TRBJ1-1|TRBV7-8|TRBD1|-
TGTGCCAGCAGCTTAACTCGGGGGGGACAGGGACAAGCTTTCTTT
CASSLTRGGQGQAFF
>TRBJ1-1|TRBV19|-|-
TGTGCCAGTAGTATAGTTGCGGGGAACACTGAAGCTTTCTTT
CASSIVAGNTEAFF
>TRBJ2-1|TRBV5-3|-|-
TGTGCCAGAAGCTTATTCTCCAGGGACTACAATGAGCAGTTCTTC
CARSLFSRDYNEQFF
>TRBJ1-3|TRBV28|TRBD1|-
TGTGCCAGCAGTTCCCGGGACAGGGCGGTGTACACCATATATTTT
CASSSRDRAVYTIYF
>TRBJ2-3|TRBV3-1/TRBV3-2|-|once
TGTGCCAGCAGCCGTTGGGGGCAGGGGACAGATACGCAGTATTTT
CASSRWGQGTDTQYF
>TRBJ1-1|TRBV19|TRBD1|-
TGTGCCAGACCCGGGACAGGTGCGATCGCTTTCTTT
CARPGTGAIAFF
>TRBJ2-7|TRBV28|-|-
TGTGCCAGCAGTTTCCGGTCCTACGAGCAGTACTTC
CASSFRSYEQYF
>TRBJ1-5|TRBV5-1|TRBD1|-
TGCGCCAGCAGCCCGACAGGGACCAATCAGCCCCAGCATTTT
CASSPTGTNQPQHF
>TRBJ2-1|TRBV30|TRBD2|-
TGTGCCCTCTACGGGCTAGCGGGCAATGAGCAGTTCTTC
CALYGLAGNEQFF
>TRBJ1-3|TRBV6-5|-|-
TGTGCCAGCAGTTTTGGGGGGGGTGGAAACACCATATATTTT
CASSFGGGGNTIYF
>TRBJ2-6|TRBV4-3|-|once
TGCGCCAGCAGCCAAGACCCTGTATTCTCTGGGGCCAACGTCCTGACTTTC
CASSQDPVFSGANVLTF
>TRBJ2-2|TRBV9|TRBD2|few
TGTGCCAGCAGCCTCCATCGTAGCGGGGGGAACACCGGGGAGCTGTTTTTT
CASSLHRSGGNTGELFF
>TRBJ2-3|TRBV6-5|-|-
TGTGCCAGCAGTTACGCGGGGCGCACAGATACGCAGTATTTT
CASSYAGRTDTQYF